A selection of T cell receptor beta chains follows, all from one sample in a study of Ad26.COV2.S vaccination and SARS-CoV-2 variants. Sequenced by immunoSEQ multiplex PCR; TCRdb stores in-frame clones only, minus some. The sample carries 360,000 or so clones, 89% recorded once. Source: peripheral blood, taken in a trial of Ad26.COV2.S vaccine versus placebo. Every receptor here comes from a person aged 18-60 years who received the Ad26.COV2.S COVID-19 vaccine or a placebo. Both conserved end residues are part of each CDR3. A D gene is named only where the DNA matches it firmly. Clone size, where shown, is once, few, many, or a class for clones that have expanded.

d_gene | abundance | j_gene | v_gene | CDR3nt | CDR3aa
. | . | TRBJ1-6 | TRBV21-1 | TGTGCCAGCAGCAAGAGACAGGGTAGTAATTCACCCCTCCACTTT | CASSKRQGSNSPLHF
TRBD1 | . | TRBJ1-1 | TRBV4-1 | TGCGCCAGCAGCCAGGGGACAGGGGGGGGAAGGACTGAAGCTTTCTTT | CASSQGTGGGRTEAFF
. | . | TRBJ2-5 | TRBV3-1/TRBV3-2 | TGTGCCAGCAGCCCCCGGGACGGAGAAGAGACCCAGTACTTC | CASSPRDGEETQYF
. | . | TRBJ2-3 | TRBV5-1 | TGCGCCAGCACCGGGGAGCTTTATAGCACAGATACGCAGTATTTT | CASTGELYSTDTQYF
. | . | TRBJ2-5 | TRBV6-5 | TGTGCCAGCGCGTCGATCCAAGAGACCCAGTACTTC | CASASIQETQYF
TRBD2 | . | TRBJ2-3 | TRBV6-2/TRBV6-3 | TGTGCCAGCAGTACCCCTGCTAGCGGTCTCACAGATACGCAGTATTTT | CASSTPASGLTDTQYF
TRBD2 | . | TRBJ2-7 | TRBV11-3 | TGTGCCAGCAGCTTTATGACTAGCGGATACGAGCAGTACTTC | CASSFMTSGYEQYF
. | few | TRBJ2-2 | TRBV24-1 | TGTGCCACCAGTGAACCCTGGGCTGGGGGGGAGCTGTTTTTT | CATSEPWAGGELFF
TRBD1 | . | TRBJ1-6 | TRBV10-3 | TGTGCCGCCCCGGGGGACAGAAATTCACCCCTCCACTTT | CAAPGDRNSPLHF
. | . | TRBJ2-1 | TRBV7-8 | TGTGCCAGCAGCCCTAGTCAGGGTTGGGATGAGCAGTTCTTC | CASSPSQGWDEQFF
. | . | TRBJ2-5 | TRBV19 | TGTGCCAGTAGTATAGGAGGGGTTAGTGGAGAGACCCAGTACTTC | CASSIGGVSGETQYF
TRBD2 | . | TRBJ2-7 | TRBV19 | TGTGCCAGTAGTATGGGGGGGAGCACCTACGAGCAGTACTTC | CASSMGGSTYEQYF
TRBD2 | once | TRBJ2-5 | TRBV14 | TGTGCCAGCAGCCGAACCGGGACTAGTGAGACCCAGTACTTC | CASSRTGTSETQYF